These T cell receptor beta chains were read from a single sample in a study of blood T cell repertoires in COVID-19. Method: immunoSEQ multiplex PCR; TCRdb's copy keeps in-frame clones and lacks some. The sample yields roughly 30,000 clones, roughly 85% seen once. The sample was peripheral blood. These receptors were taken from a human donor in a cohort sampled during active COVID-19. The CDR3 runs from the conserved cysteine through the conserved F or W. A D gene is named only where the DNA matches it firmly. The size of a clone is reported for some rows only, either as once, few or many, or as a class for expanded clones.

abundance	v_gene	j_gene	d_gene	CDR3nt	CDR3aa
NA	TRBV5-1	TRBJ2-2	NA	TGCGCCAGCAGCTTGGCCGACGGGGGAGGGGAGCTGTTTTTT	CASSLADGGGELFF
NA	TRBV2	TRBJ2-1	NA	TGTGCCAGCAGTGATAAACAGTTCAATGAGCAGTTCTTC	CASSDKQFNEQFF
NA	TRBV7-9	TRBJ1-4	TRBD1	TGTGCCAGCAGCAGAACCGGGACAGGCTTTGAAAAACTGTTTTTT	CASSRTGTGFEKLFF
once	TRBV6-6	TRBJ2-4	NA	TGTGCCAGCAGTTACGGACAGATCCCCTCGTTTCAGTACTTC	CASSYGQIPSFQYF
NA	TRBV7-7	TRBJ2-2	TRBD2	TGTGCCAGCAGCTTAGATCCAGCGGGAGGCACCGGGGAGCTGTTTTTT	CASSLDPAGGTGELFF
NA	TRBV7-8	TRBJ2-2	TRBD2	TGTGCCAGCAGCTTAGGGGGAGGGTCGGACACCGGGGAGCTGTTTTTT	CASSLGGGSDTGELFF
NA	TRBV19	TRBJ2-6	NA	TGTGCCACCAAACTCAGGGCTGGTTCCTCTGGGGCCAACGTCCTGACTTTC	CATKLRAGSSGANVLTF
NA	TRBV6-5	TRBJ1-3	TRBD1	TGTGCCAGCAGTTACTCGATGGGACAGCAGAACACCATATATTTT	CASSYSMGQQNTIYF
NA	TRBV6-5	TRBJ2-1	NA	TGTGCCAGCAGTTACTCAACTAGAAGGACGAATGAGCAGTTCTTC	CASSYSTRRTNEQFF
few	TRBV5-6	TRBJ2-7	TRBD2	TGTGCCAGCAGCCCAGGGACTAGGAACTACGAGCAGTACTTC	CASSPGTRNYEQYF
NA	TRBV10-3	TRBJ2-7	TRBD1	TGTGCCATCAGTGGCAACCCGGGACAGGGATCTGGCTACGAGCAGTACTTC	CAISGNPGQGSGYEQYF
NA	TRBV4-3	TRBJ2-3	NA	TGCGCCAGCAGCCAAGCTCAGTATAGCACAGATACGCAGTATTTT	CASSQAQYSTDTQYF
NA	TRBV6-6	TRBJ1-1	NA	TGTGCCAGCAGTTACCCGGGACAGAACACTGAAGCTTTCTTT	CASSYPGQNTEAFF
NA	TRBV9	TRBJ2-7	TRBD2	TGTGCCAGCAGCGTAGGCCCCCTAGCGGGCTCCGAGCAGTACTTC	CASSVGPLAGSEQYF
NA	TRBV19	TRBJ1-2	NA	TGTGCCAGTAGTATGGCAGGGAGGAGCGGCTACACCTTC	CASSMAGRSGYTF
once	TRBV5-1	TRBJ1-1	NA	TGCGCCAGCAGCTACGCCAGGGGGAACACTGAAGCTTTCTTT	CASSYARGNTEAFF
NA	TRBV7-9	TRBJ1-1	TRBD1	TGTGCCAGCAGCTTTTCGGCAGGGGGAGTTGAAGCTTTCTTT	CASSFSAGGVEAFF
NA	TRBV5-1	TRBJ1-1	NA	TGCGCCAGCAGCTTGGTGGGCAGGCCCCTTGAAGCTTTCTTT	CASSLVGRPLEAFF
NA	TRBV18	TRBJ1-1	NA	TGTGCCAGCTCACCTACGAGGGAGGGGAACACTGAAGCTTTCTTT	CASSPTREGNTEAFF
NA	TRBV7-9	TRBJ2-3	NA	TGTGCCAGCAGCGACAACAGGGCCAGAAGCACAGATACGCAGTATTTT	CASSDNRARSTDTQYF
NA	TRBV19	TRBJ2-1	NA	TGTGCCAGTACCAGCGGGCCCTACAATGAGCAGTTCTTC	CASTSGPYNEQFF
NA	TRBV28	TRBJ2-7	TRBD1	TGTGCCAGCAGTTCCCTCGGACAGGGGGCTTACGAGCAGTACTTC	CASSSLGQGAYEQYF
medium-sized	TRBV10-3	TRBJ1-3	NA	TGTGCCATCAGTGCCATGGGGTCGGAGGCGGGAAACACCATATATTTT	CAISAMGSEAGNTIYF
NA	TRBV24-1	TRBJ2-2	TRBD2	TGTGCCACCAGTGGGCGGGAGTTAAACACCGGGGAGCTGTTTTTT	CATSGRELNTGELFF
NA	TRBV6-5	TRBJ1-5	NA	TGTGCCAGCAGGCCGAGGGTTTCAAATCAGCCCCAGCATTTT	CASRPRVSNQPQHF
NA	TRBV29-1	TRBJ2-5	NA	TGCAGCTCACAGAACGGGGTAGAGACCCAGTACTTC	CSSQNGVETQYF
NA	TRBV6-5	TRBJ1-6	NA	TGTGCCAGCAGTTACGACAGTGATTCCTATAATTCACCCCTCCACTTT	CASSYDSDSYNSPLHF
NA	TRBV29-1	TRBJ2-7	NA	TGCAGCGTTGAAGATCCGGTTCTTTACGAGCAGTACTTC	CSVEDPVLYEQYF